This T cell receptor (beta chain) derives from a study of cytomegalovirus exposure and HLA in healthy donors. The study ran its PCR with 60 Vbeta and 13 Jbeta primers. Using immunoSEQ multiplex PCR, the repertoire was profiled, and TCRdb retains in-frame clones only, with some absent. The data show about 300,000 clones, with roughly 85% seen just once and 3.5% to 4.5% held by the top ten. The receptor was derived from a man aged 40-55 years in good health and CMV-seropositive. Sequenced: PBMCs.

The CDR3 region is CASSLARLLADSYNEQFF. The CDR3 region has the DNA TGTGCCAGCAGCTTAGCGCGGTTACTAGCGGACTCCTACAATGAGCAGTTCTTC. The chain uses TRBV7-9 and TRBJ2-1; 8 bases are a match to TRBD2. The CDR3 has 18 residues. From germline, CDR1 is SEHNR and CDR2 FQNEAQ (reference sequence). The V gene end was trimmed by 0 bases and the J gene end by 0 bases; junction bases not matched to a gene: 7. Full variable domain (rest looked up from reference TRBV7-9 and TRBJ2-1): DTGVSQNPRHKITKRGQNVTFRCDPISEHNRLYWYRQTLGQGPEFLTYFQNEAQLEKSRLLSDRFSAERPKGSFSTLEIQRTEQGDSAMYLCASSLARLLADSYNEQFFGPGTRLTVL.